This TCR beta chain appears in the sequencing data of a study of T cell responses to AZD1222 COVID-19 vaccine. Clones were sequenced by immunoSEQ multiplex PCR, and TCRdb holds only the in-frame ones, with some missing. The data contain 95,000 to 110,000 clones, about 90% of them seen just once; the ten biggest clones take up 5.5% to 8.5%. This CDR3 contains 15 residues. Germline CDR1 is MDHEN and CDR2 is SYDVKM. Trimming removed 4 bases at V and 5 bases at J, with 15 bases between. Points from the study as a whole: Regions 160-218 and 743-854 dominated among vaccine-associated CD4 TCRs spanning spike. The donor group comprised mostly white British people and more females; the analysis possibly underestimated clonal diversity. Elevations in Spike-specific TCR breadth and depth followed administration of two AZD1222 doses.

About this clone: Its antigen is not known.

This TCR came from an adult in good health. The source was peripheral blood, collected on day 0 of AZD1222 vaccination. The genes are TRBV28 and TRBJ1-5; D is possibly TRBD1 (6 bases). CDR3 protein: CASSSAGALHQPQHF. The CDR3, as DNA: TGTGCCAGCAGTTCAGCGGGGGCCCTCCATCAGCCCCAGCATTTT. Filled out from reference TRBV28 and TRBJ1-5, the complete variable domain reads DVKVTQSSRYLVKRTGEKVFLECVQDMDHENMFWYRQDPGLGLRLIYFSYDVKMKEKGDIPEGYSVSREKKERFSLILESASTNQTSMYLCASSSAGALHQPQHFGDGTRLSIL.